The clone carrying this T cell receptor (beta chain) was found once. CDR3 length equals 13 residues. The ends were cut back, 8 bases at V and 0 bases at J, with 8 bases in the middle. The germline CDR1 and CDR2 sequences are MNHEY and SVGAGI. This record comes from a study of blood T cell repertoires in COVID-19. Whole-study context: Samples came from the United States, Italy and Spain, spanning acute and convalescent COVID-19.

Assay used: immunoSEQ multiplex PCR; TCRdb lists only in-frame clones, some missing. Among approximately 260,000 clones, roughly 89% were seen once, and the ten largest hold approximately 2%. V is TRBV6-5 and J is TRBJ1-5; D gene uncertain. This receptor was identified in a man aged 45-65 years with acute or convalescent COVID-19. The sequenced sample consisted of peripheral blood. The chain's CDR3 is CASADYSNQPQHF. The CDR3 DNA reads as TGTGCCAGCGCCGACTATAGCAATCAGCCCCAGCATTTT.